The entry below gives a single TCR beta chain sequence along with its context. Its antigen remains unidentified. This sample stems from a study of T cells in Graves' hyperthyroidism and ophthalmopathy. Notes on the study in general: The model predicted ophthalmopathy a median approximately six months before onset. Blood also held most thyroid clonotypes expanded beyond 0.001. Through a model of 13 V-J features, ophthalmopathy was separated from stable hyperthyroidism.

Germline CDR1 and CDR2: LGHDT and YNNKEL (reference sequence). There are 14 residues in the CDR3. Deletions cut 1 base from V and 6 bases from J, with 12 bases between. Amplified TCR beta CDR3 regions came from RNA transcripts. TCR CDR3 regions were first amplified by RT-PCR with HTBI primers. TCRdb re-derived calls from the multiplex PCR reads in MiXCR, one entry per CDR3 protein. Here the sample spans around 720,000 distinct CDR3 sequences, about 35% being singletons. This chain uses TRBV3-1 with TRBJ1-2; D is perhaps TRBD1 (5 bases). The sequenced material came from blood. This clonotype originated in a woman aged 40 to 50 with Graves' hyperthyroidism. CDR3 sequence reads: CASSQAPGRHGYTF. The CDR3 DNA reads TGTGCCAGCAGCCAAGCACCAGGGAGGCATGGCTACACCTTC.